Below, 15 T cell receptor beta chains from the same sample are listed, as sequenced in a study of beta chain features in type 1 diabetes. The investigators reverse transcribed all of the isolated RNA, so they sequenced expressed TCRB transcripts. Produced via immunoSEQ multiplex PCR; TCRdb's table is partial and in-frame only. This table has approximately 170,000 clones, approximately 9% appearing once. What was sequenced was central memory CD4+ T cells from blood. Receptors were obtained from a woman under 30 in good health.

DNA for the CDR3: TGTGCCAGCTACCGAGACAGGGCCTATGGCTACACCTTC. Translation gives CASYRDRAYGYTF. The genes are TRBV6-6 and TRBJ1-2, with 7 bases identical to TRBD1. CDR1 is MNHNY and CDR2 is SVGAGI in the germline V gene (reference sequence). This CDR3 is built from 13 residues. V shed 8 bases and J 4 bases; nucleotides not matched to a gene: 7.

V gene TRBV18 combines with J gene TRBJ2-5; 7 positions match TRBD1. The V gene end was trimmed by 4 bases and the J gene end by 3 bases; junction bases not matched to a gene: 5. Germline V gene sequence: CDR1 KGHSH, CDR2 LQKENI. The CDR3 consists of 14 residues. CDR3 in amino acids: CASSLGTAKETQYF. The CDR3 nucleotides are TGTGCCAGCTCACTCGGGACAGCCAAAGAGACCCAGTACTTC.

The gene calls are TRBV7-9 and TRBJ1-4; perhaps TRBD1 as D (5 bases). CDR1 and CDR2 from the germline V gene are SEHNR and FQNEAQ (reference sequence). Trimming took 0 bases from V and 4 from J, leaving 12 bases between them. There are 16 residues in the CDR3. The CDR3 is CASSLAEGLRNEKLFF. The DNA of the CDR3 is TGTGCCAGCAGCTTAGCGGAGGGACTCCGTAATGAAAAACTGTTTTTT.

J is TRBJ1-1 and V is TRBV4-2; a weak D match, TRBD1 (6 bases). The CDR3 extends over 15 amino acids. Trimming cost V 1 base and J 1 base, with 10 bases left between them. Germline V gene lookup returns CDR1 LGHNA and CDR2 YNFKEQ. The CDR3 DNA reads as TGTGCCAGCAGCCAAGTTCAGACAGGGAACACTGAAGCTTTCTTT. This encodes CASSQVQTGNTEAFF.

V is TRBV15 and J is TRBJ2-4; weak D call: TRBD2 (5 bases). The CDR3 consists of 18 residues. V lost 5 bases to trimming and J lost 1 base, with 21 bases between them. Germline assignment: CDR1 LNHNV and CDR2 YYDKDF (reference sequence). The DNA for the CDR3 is TGTGCCACCAGCCCCCCGCTGAGGGAAATCAGGGCCAAAAACATTCAGTACTTC. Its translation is CATSPPLREIRAKNIQYF.

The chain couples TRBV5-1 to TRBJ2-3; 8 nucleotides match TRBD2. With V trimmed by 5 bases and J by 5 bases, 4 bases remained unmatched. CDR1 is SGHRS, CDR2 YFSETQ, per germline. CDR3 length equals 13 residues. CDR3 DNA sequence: TGCGCCAGCAGTGAAGCGGGGGTAGATACGCAGTATTTT. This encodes CASSEAGVDTQYF.

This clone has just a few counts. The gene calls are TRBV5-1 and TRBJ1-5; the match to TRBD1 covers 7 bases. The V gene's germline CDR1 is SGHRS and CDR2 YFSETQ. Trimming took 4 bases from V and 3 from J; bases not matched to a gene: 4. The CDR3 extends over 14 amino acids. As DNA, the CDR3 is TGCGCCAGCAGCCCGCAGGGGGACAATCAGCCCCAGCATTTT. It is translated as CASSPQGDNQPQHF.

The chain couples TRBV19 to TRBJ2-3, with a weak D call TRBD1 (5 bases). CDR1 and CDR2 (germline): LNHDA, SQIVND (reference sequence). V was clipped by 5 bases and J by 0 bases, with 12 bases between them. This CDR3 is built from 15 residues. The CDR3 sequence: CASSLQPGSTDTQYF. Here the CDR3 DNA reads TGTGCCAGTAGTCTCCAACCAGGGAGCACAGATACGCAGTATTTT. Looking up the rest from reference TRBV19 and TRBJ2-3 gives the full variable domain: DGGITQSPKYLFRKEGQNVTLSCEQNLNHDAMYWYRQDPGQGLRLIYYSQIVNDFQKGDIAEGYSVSREKKESFPLTVTSAQKNPTAFYLCASSLQPGSTDTQYFGPGTRLTVL.

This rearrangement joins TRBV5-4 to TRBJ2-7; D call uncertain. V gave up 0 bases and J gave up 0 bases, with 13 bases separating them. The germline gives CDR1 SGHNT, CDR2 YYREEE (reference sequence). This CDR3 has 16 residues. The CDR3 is CASSLGAGISSYEQYF. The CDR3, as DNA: TGTGCCAGCAGCTTGGGGGCAGGAATTTCCTCCTACGAGCAGTACTTC.

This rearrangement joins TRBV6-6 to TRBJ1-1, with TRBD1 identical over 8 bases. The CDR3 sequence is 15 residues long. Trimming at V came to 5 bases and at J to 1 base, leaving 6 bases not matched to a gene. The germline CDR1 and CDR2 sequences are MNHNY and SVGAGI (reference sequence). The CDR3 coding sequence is TGTGCCAGCAGTCGGACAGGGCGTGAGAACACTGAAGCTTTCTTT. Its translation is CASSRTGRENTEAFF.

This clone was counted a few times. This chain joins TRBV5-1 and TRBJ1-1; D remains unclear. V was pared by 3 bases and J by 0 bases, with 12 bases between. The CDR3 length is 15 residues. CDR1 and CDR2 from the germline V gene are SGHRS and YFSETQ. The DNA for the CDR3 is TGCGCCAGCAGCTCGGACGGGGATATGAACACTGAAGCTTTCTTT. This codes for CASSSDGDMNTEAFF. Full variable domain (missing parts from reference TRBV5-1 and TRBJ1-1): KAGVTQTPRYLIKTRGQQVTLSCSPISGHRSVSWYQQTPGQGLQFLFEYFSETQRNKGNFPGRFSGRQFSNSRSEMNVSTLELGDSALYLCASSSDGDMNTEAFFGQGTRLTVV.

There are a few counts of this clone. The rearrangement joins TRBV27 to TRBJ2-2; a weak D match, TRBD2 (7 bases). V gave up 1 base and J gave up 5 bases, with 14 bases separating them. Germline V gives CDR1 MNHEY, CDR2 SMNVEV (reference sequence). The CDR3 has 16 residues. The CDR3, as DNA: TGTGCCAGCAGTTTATTCGGCGGGGGCATTACCGGGGAGCTGTTTTTT. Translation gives CASSLFGGGITGELFF.

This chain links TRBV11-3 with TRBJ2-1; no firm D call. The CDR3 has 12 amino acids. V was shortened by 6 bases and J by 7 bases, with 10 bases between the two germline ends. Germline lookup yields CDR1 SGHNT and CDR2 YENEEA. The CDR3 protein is CASSPTSNEQFF. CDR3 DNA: TGTGCCAGCAGTCCGACAAGTAATGAGCAGTTCTTC.

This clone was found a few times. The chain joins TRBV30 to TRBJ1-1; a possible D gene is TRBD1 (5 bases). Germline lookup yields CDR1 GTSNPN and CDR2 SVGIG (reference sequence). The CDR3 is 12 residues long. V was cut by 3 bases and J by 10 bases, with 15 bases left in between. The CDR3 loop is CAWRAGPVVAFF. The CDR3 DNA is TGTGCCTGGAGAGCAGGGCCGGTGGTAGCTTTCTTT. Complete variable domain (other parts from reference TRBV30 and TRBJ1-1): SQTIHQWPATLVQPVGSPLSLECTVEGTSNPNLYWYRQAAGRGLQLLFYSVGIGQISSEVPQNLSASRPQDRQFILSSKKLLLSDSGFYLCAWRAGPVVAFFGQGTRLTVV.

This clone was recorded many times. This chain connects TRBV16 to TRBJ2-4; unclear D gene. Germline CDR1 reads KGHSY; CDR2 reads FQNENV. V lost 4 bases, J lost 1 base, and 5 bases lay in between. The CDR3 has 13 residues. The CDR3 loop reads CASSPEAKNIQYF. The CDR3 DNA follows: TGTGCCAGCAGCCCCGAGGCCAAAAACATTCAGTACTTC.